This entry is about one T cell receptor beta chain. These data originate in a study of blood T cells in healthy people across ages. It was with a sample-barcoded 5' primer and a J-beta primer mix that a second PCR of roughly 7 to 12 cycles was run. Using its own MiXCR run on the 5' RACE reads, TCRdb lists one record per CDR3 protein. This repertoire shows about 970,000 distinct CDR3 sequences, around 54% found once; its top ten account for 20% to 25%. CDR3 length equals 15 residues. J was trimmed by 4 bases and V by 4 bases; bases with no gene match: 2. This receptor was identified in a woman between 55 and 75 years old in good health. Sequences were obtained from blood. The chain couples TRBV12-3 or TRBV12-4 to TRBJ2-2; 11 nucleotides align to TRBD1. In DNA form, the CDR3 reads TGTGCCAGCAGTTGGGACAGGGGGGGCACCGGGGAGCTGTTTTTT. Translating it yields CASSWDRGGTGELFF.